One and the same sample provided the 20 T cell receptor beta chains below, sequenced in a study of T cells expressing NK-cell markers (dated by TCRdb to the early 2020s). The library was produced with 5' RACE. The data were produced on an Illumina HiSeq 2000. With the reads reprocessed by TCRdb, a single entry stands for each CDR3 protein sequence and no DNA is reported. The sample's clone listing holds 500,000 to 700,000 distinct CDR3 sequences. Approximately 3.6% of the sample lies in the top ten. The specimen sequenced was blood T cells: a sorted CD56 or NKG2C T cell subset, CD4+ or CD8+ T cells, or bulk PBMC T cells (not recorded which). All receptors derive from a man between 18 and 35 years old in good health. Donor details come from another sample of the same person, matched by shared clones.

This chain joins TRBV29-1 and TRBJ2-7; TCRdb calls TRBD2, which cannot be checked without DNA. The CDR3 sequence is 16 residues long. Germline V lookup: CDR1 SQVTM, CDR2 ANQGSEA. CDR3 sequence reads: CSVEGTSGRLAHEQYF.

V and J are TRBV12-3 or TRBV12-4 and TRBJ2-5; TCRdb picks TRBD2, but there is no DNA to check that call. The CDR3 runs 15 residues. CDR3: CASSFPLGAQETQYF.

This chain uses TRBV27 with TRBJ1-5; TCRdb indicates TRBD1, and absent DNA this call remains unverified. The CDR3 totals 16 residues. The germline V gene encodes CDR1 MNHEY and CDR2 SMNVEV (reference sequence). The CDR3: CASSFTGADSNQPQHF.

The rearrangement links TRBV12-3 or TRBV12-4 to TRBJ2-7; with no DNA, the TCRdb D assignment of TRBD1 cannot be verified. This CDR3 has 17 residues. The CDR3 is CASSLGLGQGILHEQYF.

This chain joins TRBV7-3 and TRBJ2-3; TCRdb picks TRBD1, but there is no DNA to check that call. The CDR3 has 15 residues. From germline, CDR1 is SGHTA and CDR2 FQGTGA. CDR3 in amino acids: CASSLSGGQSDTQYF.

CDR3 sequence reads: CASSQAYEQFF. The chain joins TRBV3-1 to TRBJ2-1. The CDR3 is made up of 11 amino acids. The germline V gene encodes CDR1 LGHDT and CDR2 YNNKEL (reference sequence).

V usage is TRBV12-3 or TRBV12-4 and J usage is TRBJ2-5. The CDR3 consists of 15 residues. The CDR3: CASSLGRNPQETQYF.

The J gene is TRBJ1-4, the V gene TRBV20-1. This CDR3 has 15 residues. Germline V CDR1 and CDR2: DFQATT, SNEGSKA (reference sequence). This CDR3 is CSARDPAGSDEKLFF.

J is TRBJ1-2 and V is TRBV29-1. In germline, CDR1 is SQVTM, CDR2 ANQGSEA. The CDR3 contains 12 residues. CDR3 residues: CSVESQSYGYTF.

The rearrangement joins TRBV14 to TRBJ2-3; TCRdb selects TRBD2, and the lack of DNA leaves this call unchecked. CDR1 and CDR2 from the germline V gene are SGHDN and FVKESK. The CDR3 has 14 residues. The CDR3: CASSPRKEGDTQYF.

The rearrangement joins TRBV6-5 to TRBJ2-3; TCRdb indicates TRBD2, and absent DNA this call remains unverified. Germline V gene lookup returns CDR1 MNHEY and CDR2 SVGAGI. The CDR3 extends over 16 amino acids. CDR3 sequence: CASKFRPAEATDTQYF.

The chain links TRBV5-1 to TRBJ2-2; with no DNA, the TCRdb D assignment of TRBD2 cannot be verified. Germline CDR1 reads SGHRS; CDR2 reads YFSETQ. The CDR3 extends over 17 amino acids. The CDR3: CASSFNAGGVNTGELFF.

This chain joins TRBV7-2 and TRBJ2-5; absent DNA, TCRdb's TRBD1 call cannot be checked. Germline V gene lookup returns CDR1 SGHTA and CDR2 FQGNSA. The CDR3 length is 14 residues. This CDR3 reads CASTQPGFAETQYF.

The V call is TRBV5-1, the J call TRBJ2-3; without DNA, the TCRdb call of TRBD1 cannot be checked. This CDR3 region has 16 residues. Germline V gives CDR1 SGHRS, CDR2 YFSETQ. This CDR3 is CASSLGAVGVTDTQYF.

The chain's CDR3 is CASSQVTREQYF. The rearrangement links TRBV3-1 to TRBJ2-7. Germline loops: CDR1 LGHDT, CDR2 YNNKEL (reference sequence). The CDR3 extends over 12 amino acids.

J is TRBJ2-1 and V is TRBV20-1; TCRdb's D call, TRBD2, is unchecked because there is no DNA. From germline, CDR1 is DFQATT and CDR2 SNEGSKA (reference sequence). CDR3 length: 16 amino acids. CDR3 region: CSASVLTSGRAFEQFF.

The V gene is TRBV5-6, the J gene TRBJ2-1. This CDR3 has 12 amino acids. Germline CDR1 SGHDT, CDR2 YYEEEE. The CDR3 here is CASSWDRTEQFF.

The rearrangement links TRBV20-1 to TRBJ1-3. Looked up from germline, CDR1 is DFQATT and CDR2 is SNEGSKA (reference sequence). The CDR3 loop spans 13 amino acids. This chain's CDR3 is CSAQTGTGNTIYF.

This rearrangement joins TRBV25-1 to TRBJ2-1; TCRdb's D call of TRBD2 is untestable without DNA. Germline V gene data show CDR1 as MGHDK and CDR2 as SYGVNS. The CDR3 sequence is 15 residues long. The CDR3 loop reads CASSEPAGSYNEQFF.

The chain joins TRBV29-1 to TRBJ2-2; as DNA is missing, the TRBD1 call by TCRdb cannot be tested. This CDR3 contains 13 residues. Germline V CDR1 and CDR2: SQVTM, ANQGSEA. The CDR3 protein is CSVVGQTTGELFF.